This T cell receptor (beta chain) is from a study of yellow fever vaccine responses in identical twins. Each CDR3 protein is one row after TCRdb ran MiXCR on the RT-PCR reads. The sample carries about 19,000 distinct CDR3 sequences, approximately 70% recorded once. Trimming took 9 bases from V and 4 from J; bases not matched to a gene: 1. The CDR3 consists of 11 residues. From germline, CDR1 is SNHLY and CDR2 FYNNEI. The material was T cells from blood (PBMCs), unsorted or a sorted subset (not recorded which), obtained before or after yellow fever vaccination (not recorded which). The rearrangement uses TRBV2 and TRBJ2-3; the match to TRBD2 covers 7 bases. This sequence originates from a woman aged 18-29 years who received the yellow fever vaccine. The CDR3 protein is CASGRADTQYF. The CDR3 DNA reads TGTGCCAGTGGGAGGGCAGATACGCAGTATTTT. The whole variable domain, filled in from reference TRBV2 and TRBJ2-3, reads EPEVTQTPSHQVTQMGQEVILRCVPISNHLYFYWYRQILGQKVEFLVSFYNNEISEKSEIFDDQFSVERPDGSNFTLKIRSTKLEDSAMYFCASGRADTQYFGPGTRLTVL.